The next 12 T cell receptor beta chains were all read from a single sample in a study of monozygotic twins with inflammatory bowel disease (dated by TCRdb to the late 2010s). Preparation of the library involved 5' RACE. The listed sequencing device is Illumina HiSeq 2500. Each CDR3 protein sequence appears as one entry after TCRdb reprocessed the reads, and no DNA is included. The sample's table covers about 210,000 distinct CDR3 sequences. The ten largest account for 1.5% to 2% of the sample. The sequencing sample was made of blood. The receptor set was obtained from a human donor with ulcerative colitis or Crohn's disease, or a healthy co-twin of an affected twin (not recorded which).

The chain links TRBV4-1 to TRBJ1-4; no DNA is available, so the TRBD1 call from TCRdb remains unchecked. In germline, CDR1 is MGHRA, CDR2 YSYEKL. This CDR3 spans 14 amino acids. The CDR3 here is CASSQGTGNEKLFF.

The chain recombines TRBV15 with TRBJ2-4; the TCRdb D gene call, TRBD1, has no DNA to confirm it. The CDR3 sequence is 18 residues long. The germline V gene encodes CDR1 LNHNV and CDR2 YYDKDF (reference sequence). The CDR3 protein is CATSRDPRRGAPKNIQYF.

CDR3 in amino acids: CASSPGGRLRDTQYF. This rearrangement joins TRBV28 to TRBJ2-3; as DNA is missing, the TRBD2 call by TCRdb cannot be tested. This CDR3 region has 15 residues. CDR1 and CDR2 (germline): MDHEN, SYDVKM. Full variable domain (remainder filled in from reference TRBV28 and TRBJ2-3): DVKVTQSSRYLVKRTGEKVFLECVQDMDHENMFWYRQDPGLGLRLIYFSYDVKMKEKGDIPEGYSVSREKKERFSLILESASTNQTSMYLCASSPGGRLRDTQYFGPGTRLTVL.

V gene TRBV7-8 combines with J gene TRBJ1-3; TCRdb calls TRBD1, which cannot be checked without DNA. The CDR3 contains 17 residues. CDR1 is SGHVS, CDR2 FQNEAQ, per germline. The CDR3 spells CASSPGRLTSSGNTIYF.

The chain recombines TRBV7-2 with TRBJ2-1; the TRBD2 assignment by TCRdb is unverifiable without DNA. CDR1 is SGHTA and CDR2 is FQGNSA in the germline V gene. This CDR3 is built from 17 residues. CDR3 sequence: CASSLLAGGSSYNEQFF.

The chain is built from TRBV20-1 and TRBJ2-1; TCRdb names TRBD2, which stays unverified in the absence of DNA. This CDR3 is 16 amino acids long. The V gene's germline CDR1 is DFQATT and CDR2 SNEGSKA (reference sequence). CDR3 region: CSAISSGGASSNEQFF.

V usage is TRBV2 and J usage is TRBJ2-2; TCRdb picks TRBD1, but there is no DNA to check that call. Germline CDR1 and CDR2: SNHLY and FYNNEI. The length of the CDR3 is 14 residues. The CDR3 loop is CASNPGRSTGELFF.

J is TRBJ2-2 and V is TRBV12-3 or TRBV12-4; as DNA is missing, the TRBD2 call by TCRdb cannot be tested. The CDR3 totals 14 residues. CDR3 in amino acids: CASSPDYYTGELFF.

The V call is TRBV20-1, the J call TRBJ2-7; TCRdb selects TRBD1, and the lack of DNA leaves this call unchecked. The CDR3 runs to 11 residues. Germline CDR1 is DFQATT and CDR2 is SNEGSKA (reference sequence). The CDR3 protein is CSAFLGLEQYF.

The chain has TRBV18 and TRBJ1-3; lacking DNA, the TRBD1 call made by TCRdb goes unchecked. The CDR3 sequence is 17 residues long. Germline V gene lookup returns CDR1 KGHSH and CDR2 LQKENI. CDR3 in amino acids: CASSPPQGSSSGNTIYF.

The rearrangement joins TRBV7-3 to TRBJ1-1. The CDR3 runs 14 residues. Germline loops: CDR1 SGHTA, CDR2 FQGTGA. The CDR3: CASSPTQMNTEAFF.

This sequence joins TRBV20-1 and TRBJ1-2; TCRdb picks TRBD1, but there is no DNA to check that call. CDR1 and CDR2 from the germline V gene are DFQATT and SNEGSKA (reference sequence). This CDR3 has 16 amino acids. CDR3 protein: CSAAKPRLRDSYGYTF.